Detailed here is one T cell receptor beta chain. The sample comes from a study of blood T cell repertoires in COVID-19. Sequencing used immunoSEQ multiplex PCR; TCRdb keeps in-frame clones, though not all of them. The sample includes roughly 290,000 clones, 65% to 85% of them seen just once. CDR3 length equals 16 residues. Germline-derived CDR1 and CDR2 are SGHTA and FQGNSA. After removal of 1 base from V and 4 bases from J, the junction contained 9 bases not matched to a gene. Sequencing used peripheral blood. The rearrangement joins TRBV7-2 to TRBJ2-5; the match to TRBD2 covers 7 bases. The sequence was collected from a person aged 65 to 85 with COVID-19, enrolled during active disease. CDR3 bases: TGTGCCAGCAGCTTAGATGGCGGGAGCTGGGGAGAGACCCAGTACTTC. As protein: CASSLDGGSWGETQYF.